This TCR beta chain came from a study of cytomegalovirus exposure and HLA in healthy donors. It was with 60 Vbeta and 13 Jbeta primers that the PCR ran. Method: immunoSEQ multiplex PCR; TCRdb's copy keeps in-frame clones and lacks some. The sample has about 120,000 clones, approximately 8% seen once. Germline loops: CDR1 SGDLS, CDR2 YYNGEE. J lost 0 bases, V lost 3 bases, and 12 bases had no gene match. The CDR3 is 18 amino acids. With regard to this clone: Its antigen is still unknown.

Overall study results and limits: Researchers counted 164 TCR beta chains as cytomegalovirus-associated.

Sequencing input: PBMCs. The J gene is TRBJ1-1, the V gene TRBV9; 9 bases are a match to TRBD1. The TCR comes from a woman in her 40s in good health and CMV-seropositive. In nucleotides, the CDR3 is TGTGCCAGCAGCGGACCCAACAGGGGGCGGGGAGTGAACACTGAAGCTTTCTTT. This codes for CASSGPNRGRGVNTEAFF.